These T cell receptor beta chains were read from a single sample in a study of blood T cell repertoires in COVID-19. Data came from immunoSEQ multiplex PCR; TCRdb stores just in-frame clones and leaves some out. The sample consists of about 140,000 clones, approximately 80% of them appearing once. Sequenced material: PBMCs or T cells enriched from blood (not recorded which). The source of these receptors is an older man who had been exposed to COVID-19. Each CDR3 is given with its conserved first and last residue. A D gene is named only where the DNA matches it firmly. Expanded clones get a size class; other rows say once, few or many, or leave the size out.

d_call: NA
clone_size: NA
v_call: TRBV12-3/TRBV12-4
j_call: TRBJ1-2
cdr3_aa: CASSERGGRGYTF
cdr3_nt: TGTGCCAGTTCCGAACGGGGGGGCCGTGGCTACACCTTC

d_call: NA
clone_size: NA
v_call: TRBV9
j_call: TRBJ2-1
cdr3_aa: CASSVARGFYNEQFF
cdr3_nt: TGTGCCAGCAGCGTAGCCAGGGGCTTCTACAATGAGCAGTTCTTC

d_call: NA
clone_size: NA
v_call: TRBV29-1
j_call: TRBJ1-1
cdr3_aa: CSVARGNTEAFF
cdr3_nt: TGCAGCGTTGCGCGGGGTAACACTGAAGCTTTCTTT

d_call: TRBD1
clone_size: NA
v_call: TRBV10-1
j_call: TRBJ1-2
cdr3_aa: CASSEPAPRQGRYGYTF
cdr3_nt: TGCGCCAGCAGTGAGCCCGCGCCCAGACAGGGGCGCTATGGCTACACCTTC

d_call: TRBD1
clone_size: NA
v_call: TRBV19
j_call: TRBJ1-3
cdr3_aa: CASSIGAGQGIAGNTIYF
cdr3_nt: TGTGCCAGTAGTATAGGGGCCGGACAGGGAATCGCTGGAAACACCATATATTTT

d_call: TRBD1
clone_size: NA
v_call: TRBV28
j_call: TRBJ2-7
cdr3_aa: CASSLRTGGQGLIYEQYF
cdr3_nt: TGTGCCAGCAGTTTAAGGACGGGTGGACAGGGCTTAATCTACGAGCAGTACTTC

d_call: TRBD2
clone_size: NA
v_call: TRBV5-1
j_call: TRBJ2-1
cdr3_aa: CASSGGSRYNEQFF
cdr3_nt: TGCGCCAGCAGCGGCGGGAGCCGATACAATGAGCAGTTCTTC

d_call: TRBD1
clone_size: NA
v_call: TRBV6-5
j_call: TRBJ1-1
cdr3_aa: CASLGQGKTEAFF
cdr3_nt: TGTGCCAGCCTAGGACAGGGGAAGACTGAAGCTTTCTTT

d_call: NA
clone_size: NA
v_call: TRBV12-1
j_call: TRBJ1-2
cdr3_aa: CASSPTGDLNYGYTF
cdr3_nt: TGTGCCAGCAGCCCTACAGGGGATCTAAACTATGGCTACACCTTC

d_call: TRBD2
clone_size: NA
v_call: TRBV28
j_call: TRBJ2-3
cdr3_aa: CASSTGTSGLPSTQYF
cdr3_nt: TGTGCCAGCAGCACTGGGACTAGCGGACTGCCTAGTACGCAGTATTTT

d_call: NA
clone_size: NA
v_call: TRBV27
j_call: TRBJ2-6
cdr3_aa: CASSLYGNLRGANVLTF
cdr3_nt: TGTGCCAGCAGTTTATACGGCAATTTGAGGGGGGCCAACGTCCTGACTTTC

d_call: NA
clone_size: NA
v_call: TRBV19
j_call: TRBJ1-4
cdr3_aa: CASSMEAVQNEKLFF
cdr3_nt: TGTGCCAGTAGTATGGAGGCAGTCCAGAATGAAAAACTGTTTTTT

d_call: NA
clone_size: few
v_call: TRBV4-3
j_call: TRBJ2-3
cdr3_aa: CASSQRPSVSTDTQYF
cdr3_nt: TGCGCCAGCAGCCAACGGCCTAGCGTCTCGACAGATACGCAGTATTTT

d_call: NA
clone_size: NA
v_call: TRBV7-9
j_call: TRBJ2-7
cdr3_aa: CASSLYHSSYEQYF
cdr3_nt: TGTGCCAGCAGCTTATACCACAGCTCCTACGAGCAGTACTTC

d_call: NA
clone_size: NA
v_call: TRBV4-2
j_call: TRBJ1-2
cdr3_aa: CASSPENSNYGYTF
cdr3_nt: TGTGCCAGCAGCCCAGAGAACTCTAACTATGGCTACACCTTC

d_call: TRBD1
clone_size: NA
v_call: TRBV2
j_call: TRBJ2-6
cdr3_aa: CASSALGQVYSGANVLTF
cdr3_nt: TGTGCCAGCAGTGCACTAGGACAGGTTTACTCTGGGGCCAACGTCCTGACTTTC

d_call: NA
clone_size: few
v_call: TRBV27
j_call: TRBJ1-1
cdr3_aa: CASSFNRVGTEAFF
cdr3_nt: TGTGCCAGCAGTTTTAACAGGGTGGGGACTGAAGCTTTCTTT

d_call: TRBD2
clone_size: NA
v_call: TRBV7-9
j_call: TRBJ2-7
cdr3_aa: CASSAGLAGPYEQYF
cdr3_nt: TGTGCCAGCAGCGCGGGACTAGCGGGCCCCTACGAGCAGTACTTC

d_call: NA
clone_size: once
v_call: TRBV7-2
j_call: TRBJ2-7
cdr3_aa: CASSGSPGFSYEQYF
cdr3_nt: TGTGCCAGCAGCGGGTCTCCGGGATTCTCCTACGAGCAGTACTTC

d_call: TRBD1
clone_size: NA
v_call: TRBV6-2/TRBV6-3
j_call: TRBJ1-2
cdr3_aa: CASSLTGQGPYGYTF
cdr3_nt: TGTGCCAGCAGCCTTACTGGACAGGGGCCCTATGGCTACACCTTC

d_call: NA
clone_size: NA
v_call: TRBV5-1
j_call: TRBJ1-5
cdr3_aa: CASSLGQDGQPQHF
cdr3_nt: TGCGCCAGCAGCTTGGGGCAGGATGGTCAGCCCCAGCATTTT